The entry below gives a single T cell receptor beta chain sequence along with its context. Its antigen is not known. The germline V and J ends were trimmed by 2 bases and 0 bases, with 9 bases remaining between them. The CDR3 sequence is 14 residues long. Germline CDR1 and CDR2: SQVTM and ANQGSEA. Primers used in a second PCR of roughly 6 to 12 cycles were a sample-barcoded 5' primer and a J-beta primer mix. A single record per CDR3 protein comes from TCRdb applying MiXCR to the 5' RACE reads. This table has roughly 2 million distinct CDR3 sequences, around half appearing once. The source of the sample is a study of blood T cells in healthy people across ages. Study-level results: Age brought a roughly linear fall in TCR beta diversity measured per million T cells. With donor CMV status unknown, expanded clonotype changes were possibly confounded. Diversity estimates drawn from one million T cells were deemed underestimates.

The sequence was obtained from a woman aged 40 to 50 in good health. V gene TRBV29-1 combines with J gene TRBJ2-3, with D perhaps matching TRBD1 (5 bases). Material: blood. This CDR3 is CSVEIPGSTDTQYF. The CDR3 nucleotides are TGCAGCGTTGAAATCCCAGGGAGCACAGATACGCAGTATTTT.